Listed here are 15 T cell receptor beta chains from one sample, sequenced in a study of blood T cells in healthy people across ages. A second PCR of roughly 7 to 11 cycles used a sample-barcoded 5' primer and a J-beta primer mix. TCRdb re-called the 5' RACE reads with MiXCR, one entry per CDR3 protein. The sample has approximately 760,000 distinct CDR3 sequences, roughly 25% seen once. The data were also submitted as part of a second study, on T cells of mothers and their children.

The specimen was blood. These receptors were obtained from a boy aged 5 to 17 in good health.

The gene calls are TRBV29-1 and TRBJ2-5; D is perhaps TRBD2 (6 bases). Trimming stripped 4 bases from V and 5 bases from J, with 11 bases between. The CDR3 is made up of 12 amino acids. The germline V gene encodes CDR1 SQVTM and CDR2 ANQGSEA. The CDR3 DNA is TGCAGCGTTGTGGGGGGAGCGGAGACCCAGTACTTC. It codes for CSVVGGAETQYF.

This chain joins TRBV5-1 and TRBJ2-7, with TRBD2 identical over 9 bases. The CDR3 contains 16 residues. The V gene end was trimmed by 2 bases and the J gene end by 2 bases; junction bases not matched to a gene: 8. Germline loops: CDR1 SGHRS, CDR2 YFSETQ. The CDR3 coding sequence is TGCGCCAGCAGCTTTAGTGCGTCTAGCGGGGCCTACGAGCAGTACTTC. It is translated as CASSFSASSGAYEQYF. Filled out from reference TRBV5-1 and TRBJ2-7, the complete variable domain reads KAGVTQTPRYLIKTRGQQVTLSCSPISGHRSVSWYQQTPGQGLQFLFEYFSETQRNKGNFPGRFSGRQFSNSRSEMNVSTLELGDSALYLCASSFSASSGAYEQYFGPGTRLTVT.

This clonotype was found a few times. The chain recombines TRBV29-1 with TRBJ2-3; D possibly matches TRBD1 or TRBD2 (5 bases each). This CDR3 spans 15 amino acids. Deletions cut 0 bases from V and 2 bases from J, with 12 bases between. The germline gives CDR1 SQVTM, CDR2 ANQGSEA. DNA of the CDR3: TGCAGCGTTGAAGATCCTGGGGGTAACACAGATACGCAGTATTTT. This encodes CSVEDPGGNTDTQYF.

Only a few counts were recorded for this clonotype. This sequence joins TRBV29-1 and TRBJ2-1; D uncertain. The CDR3 loop spans 9 amino acids. Trimming removed 8 bases at V and 8 bases at J, with 7 bases between. Germline V gene sequence: CDR1 SQVTM, CDR2 ANQGSEA. CDR3 DNA sequence: TGCAGCCTCGGCGATGAGCAGTTCTTC. This gives the protein CSLGDEQFF.

This clonotype was found a few times. The chain uses TRBV6-2 or TRBV6-3 and TRBJ2-5; D might be TRBD2 (6 bases). The ends were cut back, 8 bases at V and 0 bases at J, with 10 bases in the middle. CDR1 and CDR2 (germline): MNHEY, SVGEGT. The CDR3 runs to 13 residues. Here the CDR3 reads CASGRGYQETQYF. The CDR3 DNA reads TGTGCCAGCGGTCGGGGGTACCAAGAGACCCAGTACTTC.

V is TRBV5-1 and J is TRBJ2-3; D is possibly TRBD2 (6 bases). The CDR3 sequence is 16 residues long. Trimming took 0 bases from V and 5 from J, leaving 16 bases between them. The germline V gene encodes CDR1 SGHRS and CDR2 YFSETQ. The CDR3 reads CASSLEPGDVVDTQYF. In nucleotides, the CDR3 is TGCGCCAGCAGCTTGGAACCGGGAGACGTAGTAGATACGCAGTATTTT.

The chain joins TRBV3-1 to TRBJ1-3; D is perhaps TRBD1 (5 bases). Germline CDR1 LGHDT, CDR2 YNNKEL (reference sequence). Trimming took off 2 bases at V and 3 bases at J, with 17 bases between the two ends. CDR3 length equals 17 residues. The CDR3 DNA reads TGTGCCAGCAGCCAAACCGGGGGGTTGTTTTATGGAAACACCATATATTTT. Encoded protein: CASSQTGGLFYGNTIYF.

This clonotype has ten or more counts. CDR3 residues: CASSLIAASGGLEQFF. DNA of the CDR3: TGTGCCAGCAGCTTAATTGCGGCTAGCGGGGGACTTGAGCAGTTCTTC. The chain couples TRBV11-1 to TRBJ2-1; 10 nucleotides match TRBD2. Unmatched junction bases numbered 10, after V lost 2 bases and J lost 9 bases. This CDR3 region has 16 residues. The germline CDR1 and CDR2 sequences are SGHAT and FQDESV (reference sequence).

The chain couples TRBV20-1 to TRBJ2-1; 7 bases fit TRBD2. This CDR3 contains 14 residues. Unmatched junction bases numbered 10, after V lost 6 bases and J lost 5 bases. CDR1 is DFQATT, CDR2 SNEGSKA, per germline (reference sequence). The CDR3 DNA sequence: TGCAGTGCATCATACGGGAGGAAGGACAATGAGCAGTTCTTC. Translating it yields CSASYGRKDNEQFF.

The chain is built from TRBV2 and TRBJ1-2; TRBD1 is a possible D gene (6 bases). The CDR3 covers 13 residues. CDR1 and CDR2 (germline): SNHLY, FYNNEI. Trimming cost V 4 bases and J 7 bases, with 13 bases left between them. CDR3 residues: CASSVGRGLGYTF. The CDR3 bases are TGTGCCAGCAGTGTTGGCCGGGGGCTTGGCTACACCTTC.

This clonotype was observed a handful of times. The J gene is TRBJ1-1, the V gene TRBV28; no definite D call. Germline assignment: CDR1 MDHEN and CDR2 SYDVKM. CDR3 length: 15 residues. Trimming cost V 2 bases and J 2 bases, with 12 bases left between them. CDR3 region: CASSLARERNTEAFF. The CDR3 DNA follows: TGTGCCAGCAGTTTAGCCCGAGAGCGTAACACTGAAGCTTTCTTT.

V gene TRBV20-1 combines with J gene TRBJ2-7; weak D call: TRBD2 (5 bases). CDR1 DFQATT and CDR2 SNEGSKA come from the germline V gene (reference sequence). The CDR3 sequence is 12 residues long. The CDR3: CSAKSVGDEQYF. The CDR3 DNA follows: TGCAGCGCAAAAAGCGTCGGGGACGAGCAGTACTTC.

This clonotype appeared a few times. The junction and the germline gene differ at one end; a read error may be behind it. The gene calls are TRBV18 and TRBJ2-1, with D possibly matching TRBD2 (5 bases). The end of the DNA is better explained by TRBJ2-7, so the J call may be wrong. The CDR3 extends over 14 amino acids. Per the germline V gene, CDR1 is KGHSH and CDR2 is LQKENI. The CDR3 loop is CASSPPSAPYGQYF. CDR3 bases: TGTGCCAGCTCACCACCTAGCGCACCCTACGGGCAGTACTTC.

On this clonotype: Given the absence of the conserved phenylalanine or tryptophan at the CDR3 end, a read error is likely. The chain combines TRBV7-9 with TRBJ2-5; unclear D gene. The J call could be wrong; TRBJ2-7 is a better fit for the DNA end. Germline CDR1 and CDR2: SEHNR and FQNEAQ (reference sequence). This CDR3 has 12 residues. CDR3 DNA sequence: TGTGCCAGCAGCCCTACCCCCTACGAGCAGTACTCC. This translates into CASSPTPYEQYS.

The rearrangement links TRBV7-2 to TRBJ1-2; D is uncertain. The CDR3 contains 13 residues. Looked up from germline, CDR1 is SGHTA and CDR2 is FQGNSA. V lost 0 bases and J 6 bases, leaving 8 bases between the germline ends. CDR3 sequence: CASSLAVPDGYTF. The CDR3, as DNA: TGTGCCAGCAGCTTAGCAGTTCCAGATGGCTACACCTTC.